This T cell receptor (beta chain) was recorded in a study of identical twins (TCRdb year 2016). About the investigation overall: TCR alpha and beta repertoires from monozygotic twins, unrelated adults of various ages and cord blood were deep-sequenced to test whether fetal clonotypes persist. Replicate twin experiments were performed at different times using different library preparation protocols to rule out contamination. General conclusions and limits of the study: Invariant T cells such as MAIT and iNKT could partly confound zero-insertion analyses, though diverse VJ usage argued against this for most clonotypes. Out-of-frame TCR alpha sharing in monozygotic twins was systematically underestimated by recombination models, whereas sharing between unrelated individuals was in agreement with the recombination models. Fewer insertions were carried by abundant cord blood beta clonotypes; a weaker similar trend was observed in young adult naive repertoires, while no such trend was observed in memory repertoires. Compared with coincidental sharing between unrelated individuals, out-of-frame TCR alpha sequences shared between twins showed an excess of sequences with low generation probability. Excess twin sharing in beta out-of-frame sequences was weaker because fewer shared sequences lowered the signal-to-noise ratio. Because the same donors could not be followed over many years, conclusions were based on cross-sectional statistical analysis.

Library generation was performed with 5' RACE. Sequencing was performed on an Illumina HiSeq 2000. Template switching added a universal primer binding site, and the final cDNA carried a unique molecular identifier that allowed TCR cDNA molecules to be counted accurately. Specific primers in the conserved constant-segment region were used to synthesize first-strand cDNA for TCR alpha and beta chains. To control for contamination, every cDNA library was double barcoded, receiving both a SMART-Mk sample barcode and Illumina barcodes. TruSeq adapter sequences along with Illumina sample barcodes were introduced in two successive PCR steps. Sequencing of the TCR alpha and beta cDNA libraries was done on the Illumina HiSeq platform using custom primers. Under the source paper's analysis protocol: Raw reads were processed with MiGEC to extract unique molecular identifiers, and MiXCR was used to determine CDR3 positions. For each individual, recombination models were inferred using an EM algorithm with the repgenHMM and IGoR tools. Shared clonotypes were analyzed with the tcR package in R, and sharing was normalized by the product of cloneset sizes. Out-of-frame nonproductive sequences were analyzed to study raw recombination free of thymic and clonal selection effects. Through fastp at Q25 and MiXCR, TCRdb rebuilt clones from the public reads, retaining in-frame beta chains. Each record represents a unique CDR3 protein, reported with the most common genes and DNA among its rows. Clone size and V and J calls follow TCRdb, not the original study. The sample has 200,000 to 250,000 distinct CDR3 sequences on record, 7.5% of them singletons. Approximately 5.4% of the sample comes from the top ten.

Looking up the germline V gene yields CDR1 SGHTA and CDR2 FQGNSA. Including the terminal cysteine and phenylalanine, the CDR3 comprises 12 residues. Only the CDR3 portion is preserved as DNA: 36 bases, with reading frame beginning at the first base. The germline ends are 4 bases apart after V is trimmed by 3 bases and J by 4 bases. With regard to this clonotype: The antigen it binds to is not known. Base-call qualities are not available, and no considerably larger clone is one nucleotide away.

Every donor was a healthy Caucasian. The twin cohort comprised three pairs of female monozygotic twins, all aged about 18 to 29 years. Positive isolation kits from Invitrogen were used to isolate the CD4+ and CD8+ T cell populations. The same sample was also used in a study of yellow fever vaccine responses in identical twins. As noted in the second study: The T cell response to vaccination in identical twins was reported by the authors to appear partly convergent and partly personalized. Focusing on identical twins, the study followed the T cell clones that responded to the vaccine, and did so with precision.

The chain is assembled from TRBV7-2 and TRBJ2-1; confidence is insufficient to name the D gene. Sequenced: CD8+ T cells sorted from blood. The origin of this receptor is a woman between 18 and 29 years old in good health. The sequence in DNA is TGTGCCAGCAGCTTTGCATACAATGAGCAGTTCTTC. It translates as CASSFAYNEQFF.